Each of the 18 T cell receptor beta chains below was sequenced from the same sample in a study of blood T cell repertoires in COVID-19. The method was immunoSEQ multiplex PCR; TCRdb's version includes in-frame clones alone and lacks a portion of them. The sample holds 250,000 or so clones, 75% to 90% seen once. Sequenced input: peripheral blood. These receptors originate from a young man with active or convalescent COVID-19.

In DNA, the CDR3 is TGCGCCAGCAGCCAAGTCGGAGTAAATGAAAAACTGTTTTTT. Amino acids: CASSQVGVNEKLFF. The chain uses TRBV4-1 and TRBJ1-4; D is uncertain. Germline CDR1 MGHRA, CDR2 YSYEKL. V was cut by 1 base and J by 5 bases, with 8 bases left in between. This CDR3 is 14 amino acids long.

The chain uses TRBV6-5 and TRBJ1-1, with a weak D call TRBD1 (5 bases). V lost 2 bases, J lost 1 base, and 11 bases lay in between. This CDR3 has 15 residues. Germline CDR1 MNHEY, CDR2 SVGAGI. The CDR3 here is CASSYIQGGNTEAFF. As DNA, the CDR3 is TGTGCCAGCAGTTACATTCAGGGAGGGAACACTGAAGCTTTCTTT.

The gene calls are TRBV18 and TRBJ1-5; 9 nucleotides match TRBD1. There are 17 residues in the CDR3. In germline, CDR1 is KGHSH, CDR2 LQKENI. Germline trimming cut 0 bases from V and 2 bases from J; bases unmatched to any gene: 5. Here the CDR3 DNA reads TGTGCCAGCTCACCACCGGGACAGGGAGTACGCAATCAGCCCCAGCATTTT. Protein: CASSPPGQGVRNQPQHF.

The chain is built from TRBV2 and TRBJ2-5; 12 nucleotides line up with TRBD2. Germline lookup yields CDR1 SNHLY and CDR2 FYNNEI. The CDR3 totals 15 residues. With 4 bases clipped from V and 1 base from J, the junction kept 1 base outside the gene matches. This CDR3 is CASSGTSGVQETQYF. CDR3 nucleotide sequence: TGTGCCAGCAGTGGGACTAGCGGGGTCCAAGAGACCCAGTACTTC. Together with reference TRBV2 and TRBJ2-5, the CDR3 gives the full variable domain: EPEVTQTPSHQVTQMGQEVILRCVPISNHLYFYWYRQILGQKVEFLVSFYNNEISEKSEIFDDQFSVERPDGSNFTLKIRSTKLEDSAMYFCASSGTSGVQETQYFGPGTRLLVL.

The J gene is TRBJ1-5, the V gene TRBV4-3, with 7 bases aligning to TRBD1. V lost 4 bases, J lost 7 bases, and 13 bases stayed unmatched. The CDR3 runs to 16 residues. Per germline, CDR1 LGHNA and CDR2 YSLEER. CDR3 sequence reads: CASSPRITGAIQPQHF. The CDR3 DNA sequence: TGCGCCAGCAGCCCCCGTATCACAGGGGCAATCCAGCCCCAGCATTTT.

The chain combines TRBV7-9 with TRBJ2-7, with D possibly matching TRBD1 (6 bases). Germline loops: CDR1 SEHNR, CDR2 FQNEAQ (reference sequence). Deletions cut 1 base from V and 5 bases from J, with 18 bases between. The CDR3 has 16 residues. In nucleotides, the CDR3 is TGTGCCAGCAGCTTAGGACAACAGGGTTATCAACACGAGCAGTACTTC. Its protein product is CASSLGQQGYQHEQYF. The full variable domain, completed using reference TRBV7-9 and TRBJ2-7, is DTGVSQNPRHKITKRGQNVTFRCDPISEHNRLYWYRQTLGQGPEFLTYFQNEAQLEKSRLLSDRFSAERPKGSFSTLEIQRTEQGDSAMYLCASSLGQQGYQHEQYFGPGTRLTVT.

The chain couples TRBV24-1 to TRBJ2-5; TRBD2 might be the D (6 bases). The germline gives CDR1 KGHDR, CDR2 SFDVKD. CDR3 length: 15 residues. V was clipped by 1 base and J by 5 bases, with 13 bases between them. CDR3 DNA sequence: TGTGCCACCAGTGATTTTAAGGAGGGGTGGGAGACCCAGTACTTC. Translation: CATSDFKEGWETQYF.

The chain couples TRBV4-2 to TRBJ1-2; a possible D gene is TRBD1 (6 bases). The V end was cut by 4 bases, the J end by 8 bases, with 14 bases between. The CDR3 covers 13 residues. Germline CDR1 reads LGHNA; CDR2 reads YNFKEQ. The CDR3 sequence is CASSRTGSQGYTF. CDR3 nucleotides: TGTGCCAGCAGCCGAACAGGGTCCCAAGGCTACACCTTC.

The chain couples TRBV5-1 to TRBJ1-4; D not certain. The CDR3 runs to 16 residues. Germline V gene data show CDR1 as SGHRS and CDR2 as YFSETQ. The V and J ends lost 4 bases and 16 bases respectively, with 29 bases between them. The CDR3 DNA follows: TGCGCCAGCAGCCTGACCTACCGGGTTTTGTTCCGAGAGTGGTTTTTT. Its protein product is CASSLTYRVLFREWFF.

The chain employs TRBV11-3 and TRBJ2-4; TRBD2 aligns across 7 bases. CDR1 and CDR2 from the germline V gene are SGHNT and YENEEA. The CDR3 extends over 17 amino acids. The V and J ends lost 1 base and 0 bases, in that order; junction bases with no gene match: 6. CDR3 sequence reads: CASSLVLADLAKNIQYF. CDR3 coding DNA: TGTGCCAGCAGCTTAGTTCTAGCGGATCTAGCCAAAAACATTCAGTACTTC.

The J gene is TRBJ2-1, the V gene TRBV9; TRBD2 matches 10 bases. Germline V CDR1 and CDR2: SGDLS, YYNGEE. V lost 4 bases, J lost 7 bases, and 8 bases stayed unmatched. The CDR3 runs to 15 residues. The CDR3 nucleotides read TGTGCCAGCAGCTTAGGACTAGCGGCTGGTAATGAGCAGTTCTTC. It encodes CASSLGLAAGNEQFF.

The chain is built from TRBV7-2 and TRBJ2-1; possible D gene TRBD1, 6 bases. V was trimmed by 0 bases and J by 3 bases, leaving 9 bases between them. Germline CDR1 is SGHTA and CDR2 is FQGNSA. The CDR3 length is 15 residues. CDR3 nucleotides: TGTGCCAGCAGCTTAGCGGGGGCCTTCTACAATGAGCAGTTCTTC. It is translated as CASSLAGAFYNEQFF. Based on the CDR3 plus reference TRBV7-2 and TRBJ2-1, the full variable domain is GAGVSQSPSNKVTEKGKDVELRCDPISGHTALYWYRQSLGQGLEFLIYFQGNSAPDKSGLPSDRFSAERTGGSVSTLTIQRTQQEDSAVYLCASSLAGAFYNEQFFGPGTRLTVL.

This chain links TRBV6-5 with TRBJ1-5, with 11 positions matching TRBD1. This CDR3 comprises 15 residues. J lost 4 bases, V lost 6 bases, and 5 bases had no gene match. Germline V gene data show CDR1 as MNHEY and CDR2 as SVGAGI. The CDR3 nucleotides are TGTGCCAGCAGCCTAGGGACAGGGGGGAATCAGCCCCAGCATTTT. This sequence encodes CASSLGTGGNQPQHF.

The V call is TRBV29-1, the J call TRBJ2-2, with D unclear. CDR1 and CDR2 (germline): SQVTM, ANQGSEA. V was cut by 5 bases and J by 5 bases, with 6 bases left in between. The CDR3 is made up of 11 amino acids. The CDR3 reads CSVHGTGELFF. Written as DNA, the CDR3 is TGCAGCGTTCACGGGACCGGGGAGCTGTTTTTT.

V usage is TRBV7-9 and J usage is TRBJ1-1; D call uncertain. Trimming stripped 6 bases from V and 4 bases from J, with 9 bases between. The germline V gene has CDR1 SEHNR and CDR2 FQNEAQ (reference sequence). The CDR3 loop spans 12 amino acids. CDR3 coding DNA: TGTGCCAGCAGTCGAGAGGGCACTGAAGCTTTCTTT. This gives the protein CASSREGTEAFF.

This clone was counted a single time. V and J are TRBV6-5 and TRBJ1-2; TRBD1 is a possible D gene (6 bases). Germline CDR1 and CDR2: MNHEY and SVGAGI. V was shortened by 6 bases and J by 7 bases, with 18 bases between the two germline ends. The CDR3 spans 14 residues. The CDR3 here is CASSLGGARTGYTF. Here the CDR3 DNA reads TGTGCCAGCAGCCTCGGGGGGGCGCGTACTGGCTACACCTTC.

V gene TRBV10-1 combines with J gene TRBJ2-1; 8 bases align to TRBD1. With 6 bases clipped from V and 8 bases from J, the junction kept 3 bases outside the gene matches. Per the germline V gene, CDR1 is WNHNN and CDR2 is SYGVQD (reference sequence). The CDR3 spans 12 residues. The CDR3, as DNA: TGCGCCAGCAGGCAGGGGGCAGATGAGCAGTTCTTC. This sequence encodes CASRQGADEQFF.

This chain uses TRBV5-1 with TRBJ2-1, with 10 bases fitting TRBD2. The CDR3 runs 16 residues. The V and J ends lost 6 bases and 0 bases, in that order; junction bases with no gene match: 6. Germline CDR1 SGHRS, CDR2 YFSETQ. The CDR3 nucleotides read TGCGCCAGCAACACACTAGCGGGGAGCTCCTACAATGAGCAGTTCTTC. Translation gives CASNTLAGSSYNEQFF.